This T cell receptor (beta chain) was obtained from a study of shared clonotypes between healthy human individuals. Overall study: The cohort had two women and three men, ages 18 to 49.

The protocol was immunoSEQ multiplex PCR, while the TCRdb copy is restricted to in-frame clones and leaves out a portion. The table includes 950,000 to 1,200,000 clones, approximately 80% detected once. Study-level results: Rarefaction curves obtained for sorted subsets showed sequencing incomplete despite large depth. Blood was the sole source, and tissue repertoires probably differ.

The junction had 7 bases not matched to a gene; V was cut back by 2 bases and J by 8 bases. Germline V gene lookup returns CDR1 LGHNA and CDR2 YNFKEQ. This CDR3 region has 14 residues. This clone was seen repeatedly, ten times or more. The antigen is unknown. V gene TRBV4-2 combines with J gene TRBJ1-2, with 8 bases that match TRBD1. The sample taken for sequencing was memory CD4+ T cells from PBMCs. Subset in this sample: CD45RA-negative fraction. This TCR was sampled from a man younger than 35 in good health. Some clones in this sample may be carry-over from other donors' samples. DNA of the CDR3: TGTGCCAGCAGCCAACCGCAGGGGGCGCGGGGCTACACCTTC. Its translation is CASSQPQGARGYTF.